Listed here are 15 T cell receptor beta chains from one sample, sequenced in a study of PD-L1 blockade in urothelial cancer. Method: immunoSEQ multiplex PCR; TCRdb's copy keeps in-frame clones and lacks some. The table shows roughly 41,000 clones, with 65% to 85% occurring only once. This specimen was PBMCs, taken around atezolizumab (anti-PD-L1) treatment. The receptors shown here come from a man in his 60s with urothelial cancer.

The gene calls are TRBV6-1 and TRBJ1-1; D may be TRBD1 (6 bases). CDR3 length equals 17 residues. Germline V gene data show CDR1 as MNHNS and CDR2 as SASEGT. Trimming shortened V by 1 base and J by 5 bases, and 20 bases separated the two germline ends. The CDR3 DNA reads TGTGCCAGCAGTGAAGGAGTGGCAGGGGCGACGGAGACTGAAGCTTTCTTT. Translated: CASSEGVAGATETEAFF.

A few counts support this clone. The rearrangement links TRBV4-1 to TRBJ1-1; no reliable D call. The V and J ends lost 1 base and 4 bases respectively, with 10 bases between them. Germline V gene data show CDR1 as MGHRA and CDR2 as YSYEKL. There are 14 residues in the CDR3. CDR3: CASSQGEDFTEAFF. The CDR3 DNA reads TGCGCCAGCAGCCAAGGGGAGGATTTCACTGAAGCTTTCTTT.

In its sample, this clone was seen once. CDR3 nucleotides: TGTGCCAGCAGTAGACTTCTCCCGGGACAGTTCACAGATACGCAGTATTTT. Protein product: CASSRLLPGQFTDTQYF. The chain has TRBV28 and TRBJ2-3, with TRBD1 matching over 7 bases. V lost 5 bases, J lost 2 bases, and 13 bases stayed unmatched. The CDR3 has 17 amino acids. Germline CDR1 and CDR2: MDHEN and SYDVKM.

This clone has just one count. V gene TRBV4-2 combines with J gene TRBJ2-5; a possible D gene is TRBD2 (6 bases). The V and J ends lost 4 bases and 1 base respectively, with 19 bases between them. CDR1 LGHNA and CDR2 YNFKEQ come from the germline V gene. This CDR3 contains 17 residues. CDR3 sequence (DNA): TGTGCCAGCAGCCCCCGTCCCCGGGAGCGCGGCCAAGAGACCCAGTACTTC. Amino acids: CASSPRPRERGQETQYF.

The DNA of the CDR3 is TGTGCCAGCAGTTTAATAGGGAGGGAAGCTTTCTTT. Translated: CASSLIGREAFF. The chain is built from TRBV27 and TRBJ1-1; no definite D call. In germline, CDR1 is MNHEY, CDR2 SMNVEV (reference sequence). The CDR3 contains 12 residues. Trimming pared 2 bases from V and 8 bases from J, leaving 9 bases between.

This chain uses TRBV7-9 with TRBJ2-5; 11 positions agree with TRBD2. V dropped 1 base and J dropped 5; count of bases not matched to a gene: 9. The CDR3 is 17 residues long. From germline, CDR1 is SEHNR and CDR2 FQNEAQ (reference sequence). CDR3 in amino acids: CASSLGLAGGNRETQYF. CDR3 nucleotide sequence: TGTGCCAGCAGCTTAGGCCTAGCGGGGGGAAACCGGGAGACCCAGTACTTC.

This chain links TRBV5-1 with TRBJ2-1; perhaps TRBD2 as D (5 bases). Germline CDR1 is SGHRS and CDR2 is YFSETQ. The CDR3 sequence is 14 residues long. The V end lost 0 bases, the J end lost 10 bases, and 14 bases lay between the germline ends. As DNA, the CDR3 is TGCGCCAGCAGCTTGGACCCCGTCGGCGGGGAGCAGTTCTTC. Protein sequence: CASSLDPVGGEQFF. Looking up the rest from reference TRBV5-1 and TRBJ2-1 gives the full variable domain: KAGVTQTPRYLIKTRGQQVTLSCSPISGHRSVSWYQQTPGQGLQFLFEYFSETQRNKGNFPGRFSGRQFSNSRSEMNVSTLELGDSALYLCASSLDPVGGEQFFGPGTRLTVL.

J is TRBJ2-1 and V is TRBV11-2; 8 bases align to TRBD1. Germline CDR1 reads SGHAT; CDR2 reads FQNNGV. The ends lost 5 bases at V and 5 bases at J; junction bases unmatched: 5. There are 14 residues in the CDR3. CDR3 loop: CASSRTGFNNEQFF. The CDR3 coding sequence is TGTGCCAGCAGCCGGACAGGGTTCAACAATGAGCAGTTCTTC.

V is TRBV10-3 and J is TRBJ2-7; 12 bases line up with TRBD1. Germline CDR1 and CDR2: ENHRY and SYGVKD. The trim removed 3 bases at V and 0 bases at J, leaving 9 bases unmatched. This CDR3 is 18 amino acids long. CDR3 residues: CAISDRDRGPNLSYEQYF. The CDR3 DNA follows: TGTGCCATCAGTGATAGGGACAGGGGGCCAAATCTCTCCTACGAGCAGTACTTC.

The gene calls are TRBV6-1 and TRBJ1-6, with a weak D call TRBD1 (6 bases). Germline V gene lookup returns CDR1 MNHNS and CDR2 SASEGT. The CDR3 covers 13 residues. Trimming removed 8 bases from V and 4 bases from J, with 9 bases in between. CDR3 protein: CASGTNYNSPLHF. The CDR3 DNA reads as TGTGCCAGCGGGACAAATTATAATTCACCCCTCCACTTT.

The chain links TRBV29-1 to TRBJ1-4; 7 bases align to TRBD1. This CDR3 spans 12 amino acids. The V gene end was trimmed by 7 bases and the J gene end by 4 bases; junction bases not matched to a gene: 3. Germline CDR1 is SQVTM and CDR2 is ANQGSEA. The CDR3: CSARDSNEKLFF. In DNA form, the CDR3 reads TGCAGCGCAAGGGACAGTAATGAAAAACTGTTTTTT.

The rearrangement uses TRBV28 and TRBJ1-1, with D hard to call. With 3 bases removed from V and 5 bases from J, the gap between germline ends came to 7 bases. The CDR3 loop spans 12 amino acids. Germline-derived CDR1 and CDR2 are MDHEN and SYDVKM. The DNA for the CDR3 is TGTGCCAGCAGTTTGGCGGGTACTGAAGCTTTCTTT. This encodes CASSLAGTEAFF.

The CDR3 protein is CACSERLQGAFF. The CDR3, as DNA: TGTGCCTGTTCGGAGCGACTCCAAGGAGCTTTCTTT. The chain is built from TRBV30 and TRBJ1-1; no firm D call. CDR1 GTSNPN and CDR2 SVGIG come from the germline V gene (reference sequence). The CDR3 is made up of 12 amino acids. V was trimmed by 6 bases and J by 10 bases, leaving 18 bases between them.

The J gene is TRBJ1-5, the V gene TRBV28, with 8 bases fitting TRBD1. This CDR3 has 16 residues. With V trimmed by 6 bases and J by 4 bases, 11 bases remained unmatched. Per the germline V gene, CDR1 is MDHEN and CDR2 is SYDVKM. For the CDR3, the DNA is TGTGCCAGCAGCCCATCGACAGGGGTAAAAAATCAGCCCCAGCATTTT. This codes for CASSPSTGVKNQPQHF.

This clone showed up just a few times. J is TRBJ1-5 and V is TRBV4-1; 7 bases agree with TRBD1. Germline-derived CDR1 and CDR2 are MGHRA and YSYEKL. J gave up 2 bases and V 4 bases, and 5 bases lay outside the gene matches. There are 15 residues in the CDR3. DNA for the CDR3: TGCGCCAGCAGCCGGGGGCAGGGGGGCAATCAGCCCCAGCATTTT. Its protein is CASSRGQGGNQPQHF.